The sequence of this TCR beta chain was determined in a study of cytomegalovirus exposure and HLA in healthy donors. Overall study: The approximately 120 validation repertoires, a later analysis reported, used the same platform as the approximately 730 repertoires from the first cohort.

General study points: A list of 150 or so TCR beta chains associated with cytomegalovirus was given. With high specificity and sensitivity, the classifier reportedly diagnosed cytomegalovirus status. Subsequent analysis revealed that first-cohort TCR clusters tended to co-occur in the roughly 120 validation repertoires.

Produced via immunoSEQ multiplex PCR; TCRdb's table is partial and in-frame only. The top ten hold around 0.8% of the sample, which has a few hundred thousand clones, roughly 89% seen once. As regards this clone: Its antigen is still unknown.

CDR1 and CDR2 from the germline V gene are ENHRY and SYGVKD. The CDR3 loop spans 14 amino acids. V lost 0 bases and J lost 1, with 6 bases in between. The source of this sequence is a woman between 18 and 30 years old in good health and CMV-seronegative. This rearrangement joins TRBV10-3 to TRBJ2-5; D is possibly TRBD2 (5 bases). Material: PBMCs. The CDR3 DNA sequence: TGTGCCATCAGTGAGTCGAGGGTCCAAGAGACCCAGTACTTC. Translation: CAISESRVQETQYF.